These 16 T cell receptor beta chains originate from one sample sequenced in a study of blood T cells in healthy people across ages. PCR was performed a second time for 7 to 11 cycles using a sample-barcoded 5' primer and a J-beta primer mix. TCRdb reanalysed the 5' RACE reads using MiXCR and keeps one entry per CDR3 protein. The sample contains about 1.7 million distinct CDR3 sequences, roughly 28% of which appear only once. The sequenced sample was blood. The receptors here all came from a woman in her twenties or thirties in good health.

This clonotype was picked up a small number of times. The gene calls are TRBV20-1 and TRBJ2-1; a possible D gene is TRBD2 (7 bases). Germline CDR1 and CDR2: DFQATT and SNEGSKA (reference sequence). V shed 3 bases and J shed 1 base, with 19 bases lying between them. The CDR3 has 17 amino acids. The CDR3 spells CSARGLQGWASYNEQFF. The CDR3 DNA reads TGCAGTGCTAGGGGACTACAGGGTTGGGCGTCCTACAATGAGCAGTTCTTC.

The sample holds a few counts of this clonotype. V and J are TRBV5-1 and TRBJ1-5, with D perhaps matching TRBD1 (5 bases). Trimming removed 5 bases from V and 2 bases from J, with 14 bases in between. CDR3 size: 15 residues. Germline-derived CDR1 and CDR2 are SGHRS and YFSETQ. The CDR3 DNA follows: TGCGCCAGCAGGCCGACAGCCTTTGGCAATCAGCCCCAGCATTTT. This gives the protein CASRPTAFGNQPQHF.

V usage is TRBV12-3 or TRBV12-4 and J usage is TRBJ2-2; 12 nucleotides align to TRBD2. After removal of 7 bases from V and 0 bases from J, the junction contained 9 bases not matched to a gene. This CDR3 region has 18 residues. The CDR3 sequence is CASTPETSGSANTGELFF. The CDR3 region has the DNA TGTGCCAGCACACCGGAGACTAGCGGGAGCGCGAACACCGGGGAGCTGTTTTTT.

The V and J genes are TRBV12-3 or TRBV12-4 and TRBJ2-1, with D possibly called TRBD1 or TRBD2 (5 bases each). The V gene lost 0 bases and the J gene lost 8 bases, with 23 bases spanning the gap. The CDR3 sequence is 18 residues long. The CDR3 is CASSLAAVGGSRRHEQFF. The CDR3 nucleotides are TGTGCCAGCAGTTTAGCAGCAGTTGGGGGAAGTAGGAGGCATGAGCAGTTCTTC.

This clonotype has a handful of counts. The chain is built from TRBV9 and TRBJ2-7, with 7 positions matching TRBD2. Germline trimming cut 0 bases from V and 0 bases from J; bases unmatched to any gene: 6. The V gene's germline CDR1 is SGDLS and CDR2 YYNGEE. This CDR3 region has 16 residues. CDR3 loop: CASSVVRAGFSYEQYF. The CDR3 nucleotides are TGTGCCAGCAGCGTAGTGCGAGCGGGGTTCTCCTACGAGCAGTACTTC.

This clonotype was counted between two and nine times. The chain uses TRBV20-1 and TRBJ1-5; a weak D match, TRBD1 (5 bases). Per the germline V gene, CDR1 is DFQATT and CDR2 is SNEGSKA (reference sequence). V shed 6 bases and J shed 3 bases, with 18 bases lying between them. This CDR3 has 15 amino acids. The CDR3 loop reads CSASSLRGLNQPQHF. The DNA for the CDR3 is TGCAGTGCCAGCAGCCTCCGGGGACTCAATCAGCCCCAGCATTTT.

This rearrangement joins TRBV25-1 to TRBJ1-1; D is perhaps TRBD1 (6 bases). Trimming left V 3 bases short and J 5 bases short, with 16 bases between. This CDR3 comprises 15 residues. Germline V gene lookup returns CDR1 MGHDK and CDR2 SYGVNS. CDR3 protein: CASSDGGRGGTEAFF. CDR3 sequence (DNA): TGTGCCAGCAGTGATGGGGGCAGGGGAGGTACTGAAGCTTTCTTT. Full variable domain (remainder filled in from reference TRBV25-1 and TRBJ1-1): EADIYQTPRYLVIGTGKKITLECSQTMGHDKMYWYQQDPGMELHLIHYSYGVNSTEKGDLSSESTVSRIRTEHFPLTLESARPSHTSQYLCASSDGGRGGTEAFFGQGTRLTVV.

The chain uses TRBV28 and TRBJ1-5; the D gene is possibly TRBD1 (5 bases). With 8 bases removed from V and 6 bases from J, the gap between germline ends came to 11 bases. CDR3 size: 12 residues. CDR1 is MDHEN, CDR2 SYDVKM, per germline. The CDR3 bases are TGTGCCAGCGAATCGGGACCTCAGCCCCAGCATTTT. Protein product: CASESGPQPQHF.

Only a few counts were recorded for this clonotype. This chain connects TRBV6-4 to TRBJ1-1; D is unresolved. V dropped 10 bases and J dropped 5 bases, with 20 bases sitting between them. Germline CDR1 is MRHNA and CDR2 is SNTAGT. The CDR3 totals 14 residues. The CDR3 region is CANPDGVGKTEAFF. Written as DNA, the CDR3 is TGTGCCAACCCCGATGGTGTGGGTAAAACTGAAGCTTTCTTT.

J is TRBJ1-1 and V is TRBV20-1, with 7 bases fitting TRBD1. With 2 bases clipped from V and 2 bases from J, the junction kept 5 bases outside the gene matches. CDR1 is DFQATT and CDR2 is SNEGSKA in the germline V gene (reference sequence). This CDR3 is 14 amino acids long. CDR3 DNA sequence: TGCAGTGCTAGATCAGGGACAGACAACACTGAAGCTTTCTTT. Translated, it gives CSARSGTDNTEAFF.

The genes are TRBV11-2 and TRBJ2-5; D remains unclear. The germline V gene encodes CDR1 SGHAT and CDR2 FQNNGV. This CDR3 has 15 residues. V was shortened by 6 bases and J by 1 base, with 15 bases between the two germline ends. CDR3 protein: CASSFTLGFQETQYF. CDR3 DNA sequence: TGTGCCAGCAGTTTTACCTTAGGATTCCAAGAGACCCAGTACTTC. Filled out from reference TRBV11-2 and TRBJ2-5, the complete variable domain reads EAGVAQSPRYKIIEKRQSVAFWCNPISGHATLYWYQQILGQGPKLLIQFQNNGVVDDSQLPKDRFSAERLKGVDSTLKIQPAKLEDSAVYLCASSFTLGFQETQYFGPGTRLLVL.

Of note for this clonotype: The junction differs from germline at one of its ends, possibly a read error. The DNA for the CDR3 is TGTGCCTGCAGTTTAGCAGGGACAGGGGATGGCTACACCTTC. This sequence encodes CACSLAGTGDGYTF. The chain links TRBV12-3 or TRBV12-4 to TRBJ1-2, with 10 bases fitting TRBD1. The CDR3 totals 14 residues.

This sequence joins TRBV30 and TRBJ2-1; no clear D gene. Germline loops: CDR1 GTSNPN, CDR2 SVGIG (reference sequence). CDR3 length equals 15 residues. Trimming shortened V by 4 bases and J by 2 bases, and 15 bases separated the two germline ends. The CDR3 DNA reads TGTGCCTGGACTCTGCAGCCCTTCACCTACAATGAGCAGTTCTTC. Protein product: CAWTLQPFTYNEQFF.

A note on this clonotype: This sequence may be a read error, since a much larger clone differs from it by one base. The chain has TRBV5-6 and TRBJ1-2, with no clear D. Deletions cut 3 bases from V and 3 bases from J, with 12 bases between. The CDR3 extends over 14 amino acids. CDR1 SGHDT and CDR2 YYEEEE come from the germline V gene. The CDR3 is CASSWSGNHYGYTF. CDR3 nucleotide sequence: TGTGCCAGCAGCTGGTCCGGGAATCACTATGGCTACACCTTC.

The rearrangement uses TRBV13 and TRBJ2-2, with 8 bases lining up with TRBD2. V dropped 2 bases and J dropped 5; count of bases not matched to a gene: 4. CDR3 length: 15 amino acids. CDR1 is PRHDT, CDR2 FYEKMQ, per germline (reference sequence). The CDR3 coding sequence is TGTGCCAGCAGCTTAACGGGAGGGAAGACCGGGGAGCTGTTTTTT. This translates into CASSLTGGKTGELFF.

This clonotype was seen a handful of times. The chain uses TRBV25-1 and TRBJ1-2; D not certain. The CDR3 is made up of 13 amino acids. Germline CDR1 MGHDK, CDR2 SYGVNS. Trimming shortened V by 4 bases and J by 6 bases, and 12 bases separated the two germline ends. The CDR3 DNA sequence: TGTGCCAGCAGTGTCTGGGAGAAGAATGGCTACACCTTC. Translation: CASSVWEKNGYTF.